The 15 T cell receptor beta chains in this list originate from one sample, sequenced in a study of T-cell memory formation after mild COVID-19. Via MiXCR, TCRdb re-called the 5' RACE reads, giving one row per CDR3 protein. In the table there are under 350,000 distinct CDR3 sequences, roughly 16% of which are singletons. Sample: PBMCs or a T cell subset sorted from them (not recorded which). These receptors originate from a man between 18 and 29 years old who had mild COVID-19 (a few samples of this study predate the infection). Cell type and time point are not known.

V gene TRBV9 combines with J gene TRBJ1-1; D unresolved. Trimming removed 2 bases at V and 0 bases at J, with 11 bases between. CDR1 and CDR2 (germline): SGDLS, YYNGEE. This CDR3 spans 15 amino acids. Written as DNA, the CDR3 is TGTGCCAGCAGCGTGGGAGAGGGCCTGAACACTGAAGCTTTCTTT. As protein: CASSVGEGLNTEAFF.

This clonotype has only a few counts. The chain couples TRBV4-1 to TRBJ2-1; a weak D match, TRBD2 (6 bases). Germline-derived CDR1 and CDR2 are MGHRA and YSYEKL. Between the trimmed V and J ends, which lost 0 bases and 5 bases, there was a span of 11 bases. This CDR3 has 15 amino acids. The CDR3 spells CASSQDPGVDNEQFF. The CDR3 nucleotides read TGCGCCAGCAGCCAAGATCCGGGGGTCGACAATGAGCAGTTCTTC.

This clonotype was seen ten or more times. The chain recombines TRBV12-3 or TRBV12-4 with TRBJ2-1; D ambiguous. The CDR3 covers 13 residues. V was trimmed by 8 bases and J by 10 bases, leaving 18 bases between them. The CDR3 is CASGLEFLHEQFF. DNA for the CDR3: TGTGCCAGCGGCCTTGAGTTCCTACACGAGCAGTTCTTC.

This chain joins TRBV5-1 and TRBJ2-1; D tentatively fits TRBD1 or TRBD2 (9 bases each). Trimming stripped 5 bases from V and 8 bases from J, with 20 bases between. Germline V lookup: CDR1 SGHRS, CDR2 YFSETQ. This CDR3 is 15 amino acids long. This CDR3 reads CASRLAGTGGDEQFF. The DNA for the CDR3 is TGCGCCAGCAGACTAGCGGGTACAGGGGGCGATGAGCAGTTCTTC.

For this clonotype: The junction does not match germline at one end; this may be a read error. The chain combines TRBV4-3 with TRBJ1-6; the match to TRBD1 covers 11 bases. This CDR3 contains 15 residues. Germline CDR1 reads LGHNA; CDR2 reads YSLEER. This chain's CDR3 is CASSQGTGGNTPLHF. The CDR3 bases are TGCGCCAGCAGCCAGGGGACAGGGGGTAATACACCCCTCCACTTT.

The table lists this clonotype with a few counts. This chain connects TRBV5-1 to TRBJ2-1, with D possibly TRBD2 on 7 matching bases. The CDR3 extends over 17 amino acids. From germline, CDR1 is SGHRS and CDR2 YFSETQ. V was cut by 4 bases and J by 0 bases, with 17 bases left in between. CDR3: CASSPSSRGASYNEQFF. CDR3 nucleotides: TGCGCCAGCAGCCCTTCTTCTCGGGGGGCCTCCTACAATGAGCAGTTCTTC.

The J gene is TRBJ1-6, the V gene TRBV5-1, with D possibly matching TRBD1 (5 bases). Looked up from germline, CDR1 is SGHRS and CDR2 is YFSETQ. This CDR3 contains 16 residues. V was pared by 5 bases and J by 9 bases, with 21 bases between. The CDR3 bases are TGCGCCAGCAGAGAGGACACCGGGACCGCGGGTTCACCCCTCCACTTT. Translated: CASREDTGTAGSPLHF.

This clonotype was picked up a small number of times. The chain carries TRBV5-1 and TRBJ2-3; D is unclear. Looked up from germline, CDR1 is SGHRS and CDR2 is YFSETQ. The V and J ends lost 1 base and 1 base respectively, with 4 bases between them. The CDR3 runs to 13 residues. This chain's CDR3 is CASSLRRTDTQYF. As DNA, the CDR3 is TGCGCCAGCAGCTTGAGACGCACAGATACGCAGTATTTT.

This clonotype has a handful of counts. The junction departs from the called germline gene at one end, perhaps through a read error. The chain carries TRBV25-1 and TRBJ1-1; no clear D. CDR1 is MGHDK, CDR2 SYGVNS, per germline. The CDR3 runs to 12 residues. In DNA form, the CDR3 reads TGTGCCAGCAGTGAACCTTGGGAGCCGAGTATCTTT. Its protein is CASSEPWEPSIF.

V usage is TRBV5-6 and J usage is TRBJ2-1, with TRBD2 identical over 7 bases. After removal of 2 bases from V and 4 bases from J, the junction contained 3 bases not matched to a gene. CDR1 is SGHDT and CDR2 is YYEEEE in the germline V gene. CDR3 length: 14 residues. The CDR3 DNA reads TGTGCCAGCAGCTTTCGCGGGGGATACAATGAGCAGTTCTTC. Translation gives CASSFRGGYNEQFF.

This chain joins TRBV6-2 or TRBV6-3 and TRBJ2-5; 13 positions match TRBD2. Germline trimming cut 6 bases from V and 2 bases from J; bases unmatched to any gene: 6. The CDR3 loop spans 16 amino acids. CDR1 and CDR2 from the germline V gene are MNHEY and SVGEGT. The CDR3 nucleotides are TGTGCCAGCAGCTTGACTAGCGGGGGGACACAAGAGACCCAGTACTTC. The encoded protein is CASSLTSGGTQETQYF.

This clonotype was counted a few times. This sequence joins TRBV4-1 and TRBJ2-5; 12 bases match TRBD2. This CDR3 is 15 amino acids long. The germline V gene encodes CDR1 MGHRA and CDR2 YSYEKL. V lost 4 bases to trimming and J lost 3 bases; unmatched junction nucleotides: 3. CDR3: CASSPGLAGKETQYF. CDR3 sequence (DNA): TGCGCCAGCAGCCCCGGACTAGCGGGGAAAGAGACCCAGTACTTC.

This clonotype was counted only a few times. This chain joins TRBV20-1 and TRBJ2-2; 7 bases match TRBD1. Germline assignment: CDR1 DFQATT and CDR2 SNEGSKA (reference sequence). The V segment lost 6 bases and the J segment 2 bases; nucleotides outside the gene matches: 3. This CDR3 spans 13 amino acids. DNA of the CDR3: TGCAGTGCACAGGGGAGTAACACCGGGGAGCTGTTTTTT. Its translation: CSAQGSNTGELFF.

This clonotype was detected a few times. J is TRBJ2-7 and V is TRBV18; 10 positions agree with TRBD1. The V segment lost 6 bases and the J segment 6 bases; nucleotides outside the gene matches: 5. Germline-derived CDR1 and CDR2 are KGHSH and LQKENI. The CDR3 has 13 residues. The CDR3 sequence is CASSADRGTEQYV. The CDR3 DNA reads TGTGCCAGCTCCGCGGACAGGGGGACCGAGCAGTACGTC.

V usage is TRBV27 and J usage is TRBJ2-6, with 12 bases identical to TRBD1. Trimming removed 4 bases from V and 4 bases from J; junction bases left unmatched: 8. This CDR3 spans 18 amino acids. Germline V lookup: CDR1 MNHEY, CDR2 SMNVEV (reference sequence). The CDR3 DNA is TGTGCCAGCAGTTCAGGGACAGGGGGCCACTCAGGGGCCAACGTCCTGACTTTC. It yields the protein CASSSGTGGHSGANVLTF.